This TCR beta chain comes out of a study of shared clonotypes between healthy human individuals. Researchers divided each subset's genomic DNA evenly across several immunoSEQ plates. Original methodology: Filtering differed for immunoSEQ, which gave only junction sequences without quality scores. Clones were sequenced by immunoSEQ multiplex PCR, and TCRdb holds only the in-frame ones, with some missing. That table gives V, J and clone size, and the DNA gave D and trimming. The data hold over a million clones, with 75% to 80% observed a single time. This clone was seen a few times. Germline V gene lookup returns CDR1 MDHEN and CDR2 SYDVKM. Trimming shortened V by 6 bases and J by 8 bases, and 5 bases separated the two germline ends. The CDR3 length is 10 residues.

The rearrangement joins TRBV28 to TRBJ2-1, with D uncertain. Sequenced: memory CD4+ T cells from PBMCs. Subset described: CD45RA-negative fraction. This receptor was identified in a man between 18 and 35 years old in good health. Some clones in this sample may be carry-over from other donors' samples. The CDR3 loop reads CASRAHEQFF. CDR3 DNA: TGTGCCAGCAGGGCCCATGAGCAGTTCTTC.